This T cell receptor beta chain was sequenced for a study of blood T cells in healthy people across ages. As for the study in general: When template switching was applied, about one barcoded beta molecule was captured per two T cells. Whole-study findings and limits: It was found that TCR beta diversity correlated strongly with the percentage of naive T cells. Getting older went along with TCR beta diversity per million T cells dropping roughly linearly.

This clonotype came up a few times. The antigen is unknown. The authors ran a second PCR of about 6 to 11 cycles using a sample-barcoded 5' primer and a J-beta primer mix. A 12-random-nucleotide template-switch adaptor tagged each cDNA molecule. TCRdb fed the 5' RACE reads into MiXCR, producing one record per CDR3 protein. The sample lists around 710,000 distinct CDR3 sequences, roughly two fifths occurring once. Germline assignment: CDR1 MDHEN and CDR2 SYDVKM. With V trimmed by 8 bases and J by 11 bases, 11 bases remained unmatched. This CDR3 is 12 amino acids long. The sequencing sample was made of blood. V usage is TRBV28 and J usage is TRBJ2-5, with 7 bases lining up with TRBD1. This clonotype originated in an older woman in good health. CDR3 loop: CASCGQVWEQYF. For the CDR3, the DNA is TGTGCCAGCTGCGGACAGGTATGGGAGCAGTACTTC.